The sequence of this T cell receptor (beta chain) was determined in a study of OX40 agonist ivuxolimab in advanced cancers. For the study at large: Having had anti-PD-1, anti-PD-L1 or anti-CTLA-4 therapy before was allowed, and around 39% had some.

General observations from the study: By week 6 at 0.1 to 3.0 mg/kg, blood CD4+ and CD8+ T cells had expanded clonally.

The V gene end was trimmed by 3 bases and the J gene end by 2 bases; junction bases not matched to a gene: 4. CDR1 and CDR2 from the germline V gene are PRHDT and FYEKMQ (reference sequence). This CDR3 contains 15 residues. Blood specimens came from baseline, cycle 4 day 1, and cycle 7 day 1. Assay used: immunoSEQ multiplex PCR; TCRdb lists only in-frame clones, some missing. This table has tens of thousands of clones, about 93% appearing once. This clone was seen just once. The antigen remains undetermined. The chain links TRBV13 to TRBJ2-7; TRBD2 agrees at 10 bases. The specimen was CD4+ or CD8+ T cells sorted from blood, collected in a trial of the OX40 agonist ivuxolimab. This receptor was obtained from an adult with an advanced solid tumor such as melanoma, head and neck, liver or kidney cancer. CDR3 coding DNA: TGTGCCAGCAGCTTCGGACTAGCGGTCACCTACGAGCAGTACTTC. Translating gives CASSFGLAVTYEQYF.